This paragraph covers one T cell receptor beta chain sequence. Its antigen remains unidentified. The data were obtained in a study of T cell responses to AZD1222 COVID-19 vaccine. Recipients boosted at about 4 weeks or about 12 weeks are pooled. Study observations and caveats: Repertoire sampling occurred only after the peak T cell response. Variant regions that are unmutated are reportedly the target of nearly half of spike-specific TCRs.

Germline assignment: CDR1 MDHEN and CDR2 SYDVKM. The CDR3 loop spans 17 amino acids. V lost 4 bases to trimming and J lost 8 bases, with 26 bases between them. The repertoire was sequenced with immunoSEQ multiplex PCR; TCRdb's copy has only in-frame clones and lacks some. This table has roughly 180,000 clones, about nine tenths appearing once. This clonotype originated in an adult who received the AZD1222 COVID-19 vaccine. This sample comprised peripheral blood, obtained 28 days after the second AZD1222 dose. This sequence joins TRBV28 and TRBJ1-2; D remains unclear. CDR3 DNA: TGTGCCAGCAGTTCCTCATTGACGCTACTGACCCCAAAAGGCTACACCTTC. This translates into CASSSSLTLLTPKGYTF.